The 29 T cell receptor beta chains below come from one sample, sequenced in a study of regulatory T cells in long-lasting Graves disease. As for time point: newly diagnosed GD, antithyroid drugs for less than 3 months. Construction of the TCR library relied on RNA isolated from PBMCs. TCR beta libraries were built with iRepertoire HTBI primers and Arm-PCR of CDR3 regions. TCRdb ran MiXCR on the multiplex PCR reads and lists one entry per CDR3 protein. The profile shows under 700,000 distinct CDR3 sequences, more than 15% of them singletons. This sample also belongs to another study, concerning T cells in Graves' hyperthyroidism and ophthalmopathy.

The sample was peripheral blood mononuclear cells (PBMCs), taken at new diagnosis, from a patient treated with antithyroid drugs. These receptors originate from a woman in her forties or fifties with Graves disease.

The chain combines TRBV19 with TRBJ2-2, with D perhaps assigned TRBD1 or TRBD2 (6 bases each). Germline V gene lookup returns CDR1 LNHDA and CDR2 SQIVND (reference sequence). V was cut by 6 bases and J by 1 base, with 12 bases left in between. The CDR3 is 15 residues long. CDR3 sequence reads: CASRIGGRNTGELFF. The CDR3 bases are TGTGCCAGTAGAATTGGGGGGCGGAACACCGGGGAGCTGTTTTTT. The whole variable domain, filled in from reference TRBV19 and TRBJ2-2, reads DGGITQSPKYLFRKEGQNVTLSCEQNLNHDAMYWYRQDPGQGLRLIYYSQIVNDFQKGDIAEGYSVSREKKESFPLTVTSAQKNPTAFYLCASRIGGRNTGELFFGEGSRLTVL.

This clonotype was counted many times. The chain combines TRBV2 with TRBJ1-1, with D unclear. The CDR3 consists of 15 residues. V was clipped by 1 base and J by 1 base, with 10 bases between them. The germline V gene encodes CDR1 SNHLY and CDR2 FYNNEI. CDR3 in amino acids: CASSEGSAGNTEAFF. Written as DNA, the CDR3 is TGTGCCAGCAGTGAAGGTTCGGCAGGGAACACTGAAGCTTTCTTT.

This clonotype was seen just once. The chain joins TRBV20-1 to TRBJ2-7; D might be TRBD1 (6 bases). The CDR3 has 14 residues. Trimming took off 5 bases at V and 4 bases at J, with 18 bases between the two ends. Germline V lookup: CDR1 DFQATT, CDR2 SNEGSKA (reference sequence). CDR3 sequence (DNA): TGCAGTGCTCTATACCGGGACAAGATATACGAGCAGTACTTC. Its translation: CSALYRDKIYEQYF.

This clonotype showed up just a few times. The chain employs TRBV19 and TRBJ2-7; D remains unclear. The V end was cut by 9 bases, the J end by 0 bases, with 12 bases between. Germline CDR1 reads LNHDA; CDR2 reads SQIVND (reference sequence). The CDR3 runs to 13 residues. The CDR3 DNA sequence: TGTGCCAGCAGTGAAAGAAGCTCCTACGAGCAGTACTTC. Translation: CASSERSSYEQYF.

This clonotype was counted only a few times. The rearrangement uses TRBV6-1 and TRBJ1-6; TRBD1 matches 10 bases. Germline loops: CDR1 MNHNS, CDR2 SASEGT. The trim removed 5 bases at V and 7 bases at J, leaving 8 bases unmatched. The CDR3 runs 16 residues. The CDR3 loop is CASSQDRGRGNSPLHF. The CDR3 bases are TGTGCCAGCAGTCAAGACAGGGGGCGCGGGAATTCACCCCTCCACTTT.

In this sample, this clonotype turned up many times. The chain carries TRBV18 and TRBJ1-1; possible D gene TRBD1, 6 bases. Trimming pared 0 bases from V and 1 base from J, leaving 9 bases between. This CDR3 contains 15 residues. CDR1 and CDR2 (germline): KGHSH, LQKENI. Here the CDR3 reads CASSPPMGANTEAFF. The CDR3 DNA follows: TGTGCCAGCTCACCACCGATGGGGGCGAACACTGAAGCTTTCTTT.

This clonotype has at least ten counts. The V call is TRBV28, the J call TRBJ2-5, with a tentative D call TRBD2 (5 bases). Between the trimmed V and J ends, which lost 4 bases and 3 bases, there was a span of 15 bases. The CDR3 spans 15 residues. From germline, CDR1 is MDHEN and CDR2 SYDVKM. The CDR3 nucleotides are TGTGCCAGCAGTTCCCCCCCCAGCGGAGAAGAGACCCAGTACTTC. Protein: CASSSPPSGEETQYF.

This clonotype was counted ten times or more. The chain employs TRBV20-1 and TRBJ2-3; unclear D gene. The CDR3 extends over 11 amino acids. Germline loops: CDR1 DFQATT, CDR2 SNEGSKA (reference sequence). V shed 4 bases and J shed 1 base, with 3 bases lying between them. The CDR3 reads CSAIRTDTQYF. The CDR3 DNA sequence: TGCAGTGCTATCCGCACAGATACGCAGTATTTT.

Many counts were recorded for this clonotype. The CDR3 reads CATAGLDSNQPQHF. The CDR3 nucleotides read TGTGCCACTGCAGGGCTTGATAGCAATCAGCCCCAGCATTTT. The chain uses TRBV24-1 and TRBJ1-5; tentatively, D is TRBD1 (5 bases). The CDR3 spans 14 residues. V was clipped by 10 bases and J by 0 bases, with 12 bases between them. Germline CDR1 and CDR2: KGHDR and SFDVKD.

This clonotype was detected many times. The chain couples TRBV27 to TRBJ1-1, with D perhaps TRBD1 (5 bases). CDR1 is MNHEY, CDR2 SMNVEV, per germline (reference sequence). The CDR3 has 16 amino acids. V was cut by 3 bases and J by 0 bases, with 14 bases left in between. The CDR3 protein is CASSFQGGTMNTEAFF. The CDR3, as DNA: TGTGCCAGCAGTTTTCAGGGTGGAACCATGAACACTGAAGCTTTCTTT.

V gene TRBV4-1 combines with J gene TRBJ1-5; D unclear. CDR3 size: 15 residues. Per germline, CDR1 MGHRA and CDR2 YSYEKL. Trimming left V 4 bases short and J 5 bases short, with 15 bases between. DNA of the CDR3: TGCGCCAGCAGCCCCCCCCCGCCTCGCGATCAGCCCCAGCATTTT. Translation gives CASSPPPPRDQPQHF.

This chain joins TRBV5-4 and TRBJ2-5; possible D gene TRBD1, 6 bases. The V gene lost 2 bases and the J gene lost 5 bases, with 10 bases spanning the gap. The CDR3 totals 13 residues. Germline CDR1 and CDR2: SGHNT and YYREEE (reference sequence). CDR3 amino acids: CASSFNQGETQYF. The CDR3 region has the DNA TGTGCCAGCAGCTTTAACCAGGGGGAGACCCAGTACTTC.

With regard to this clonotype: A single base separates this from a much larger clone, so it may be a read error. V and J are TRBV6-2 or TRBV6-3 and TRBJ2-1; D ambiguous. Trimming shortened V by 5 bases and J by 10 bases, and 15 bases separated the two germline ends. The CDR3 is 13 residues long. The V gene's germline CDR1 is MNHEY and CDR2 SVGEGT. The CDR3 loop reads CASSDGVLVEQFF. The CDR3, as DNA: TGTGCCAGCAGTGATGGGGTATTGGTCGAGCAGTTCTTC.

This rearrangement joins TRBV6-1 to TRBJ1-2; D unresolved. CDR3 size: 15 residues. V was shortened by 6 bases and J by 4 bases, with 18 bases between the two germline ends. Germline loops: CDR1 MNHNS, CDR2 SASEGT. CDR3 in DNA: TGTGCCAGCAGCCCCTACTCAGACAACAGCTATGGCTACACCTTC. Translated: CASSPYSDNSYGYTF.

Regarding this clonotype: Since a much larger clone is just one base distant, this may be a read error. The J gene is TRBJ1-1, the V gene TRBV30; possible D gene TRBD1, 6 bases. Trimming pared 3 bases from V and 4 bases from J, leaving 15 bases between. Germline lookup yields CDR1 GTSNPN and CDR2 SVGIG (reference sequence). This CDR3 contains 14 residues. CDR3 sequence: CAWSARGGSTEAFF. The CDR3 DNA reads as TGTGCCTGGAGCGCCAGGGGAGGTAGCACTGAAGCTTTCTTT.

This clonotype came up many times. The chain employs TRBV27 and TRBJ2-7, with D maybe TRBD2 (5 bases). The germline V gene has CDR1 MNHEY and CDR2 SMNVEV (reference sequence). Trimming took 3 bases from V and 3 from J, leaving 9 bases between them. The CDR3 totals 13 residues. The CDR3 DNA is TGTGCCAGCAGTTTTAGCGTAGGCTACGAGCAGTACTTC. Its translation: CASSFSVGYEQYF.

This clonotype showed up many times. This rearrangement joins TRBV12-3 or TRBV12-4 to TRBJ2-1, with 10 nucleotides matching TRBD2. V was pared by 2 bases and J by 7 bases, with 2 bases of the junction left unmatched. CDR3 length: 14 amino acids. The CDR3 sequence: CASSLSGGVNEQFF. The CDR3 DNA reads as TGTGCCAGCAGTTTAAGCGGGGGGGTAAATGAGCAGTTCTTC.

The sample holds many counts of this clonotype. The chain combines TRBV28 with TRBJ2-3, with 7 bases that match TRBD2. CDR1 MDHEN and CDR2 SYDVKM come from the germline V gene. CDR3 length: 15 amino acids. V shed 6 bases and J 0 bases; nucleotides not matched to a gene: 6. The DNA of the CDR3 is TGTGCCAGCAGCTCCCCGCGGGGGAGCACAGATACGCAGTATTTT. Protein: CASSSPRGSTDTQYF.

The V gene is TRBV12-3 or TRBV12-4, the J gene TRBJ1-1; TRBD1 matches at 7 bases. This CDR3 has 14 amino acids. V lost 6 bases, J lost 4 bases, and 8 bases stayed unmatched. CDR3 DNA sequence: TGTGCCAGCAGCTTTACCGACAGGGCCACTGAAGCTTTCTTT. Translation: CASSFTDRATEAFF.

V gene TRBV6-1 combines with J gene TRBJ1-1; 8 bases match TRBD1. This CDR3 has 16 amino acids. V was pared by 2 bases and J by 1 base, with 6 bases of the junction left unmatched. Germline V gives CDR1 MNHNS, CDR2 SASEGT. The CDR3 DNA follows: TGTGCCAGCAGTGAACGGGCAGGGGGCTCGAACACTGAAGCTTTCTTT. Its protein product is CASSERAGGSNTEAFF.

The sample holds one count of this clonotype. The chain uses TRBV5-4 and TRBJ1-1; D gene uncertain. This CDR3 comprises 14 residues. CDR1 SGHNT and CDR2 YYREEE come from the germline V gene (reference sequence). V was trimmed by 4 bases and J by 0 bases, leaving 10 bases between them. CDR3 region: CASSVLEVNTEAFF. CDR3 in DNA: TGTGCCAGCAGCGTTTTAGAAGTGAACACTGAAGCTTTCTTT.

The chain couples TRBV5-1 to TRBJ1-4, with TRBD1 matching 7 bases. Unmatched junction bases numbered 11, after V lost 0 bases and J lost 6 bases. This CDR3 spans 17 amino acids. Germline V gives CDR1 SGHRS, CDR2 YFSETQ. The CDR3 sequence is CASSLAGGGGSYEKLFF. The CDR3 DNA reads TGCGCCAGCAGCTTGGCCGGTGGAGGGGGCTCTTATGAAAAACTGTTTTTT. Full variable domain (outside the CDR3, taken from reference TRBV5-1 and TRBJ1-4): KAGVTQTPRYLIKTRGQQVTLSCSPISGHRSVSWYQQTPGQGLQFLFEYFSETQRNKGNFPGRFSGRQFSNSRSEMNVSTLELGDSALYLCASSLAGGGGSYEKLFFGSGTQLSVL.

This clonotype was picked up many times. The chain has TRBV3-1 and TRBJ1-2; no reliable D call. Trimming took 3 bases from V and 4 from J, leaving 9 bases between them. Germline V CDR1 and CDR2: LGHDT, YNNKEL (reference sequence). The CDR3 has 13 amino acids. In DNA form, the CDR3 reads TGTGCCAGCAGCCACCCAAGTGGCTATGGCTACACCTTC. It translates to CASSHPSGYGYTF.

This clonotype was picked up many times. The genes are TRBV6-5 and TRBJ2-5; D not certain. The V end was cut by 0 bases, the J end by 5 bases, with 10 bases between. Germline loops: CDR1 MNHEY, CDR2 SVGAGI. This CDR3 comprises 14 residues. The CDR3: CASSYSMLGETQYF. The DNA of the CDR3 is TGTGCCAGCAGTTACTCGATGCTGGGGGAGACCCAGTACTTC.

The chain is built from TRBV27 and TRBJ2-7, with unresolved D. The CDR3 is 13 amino acids. V was clipped by 5 bases and J by 6 bases, with 14 bases between them. The germline V gene has CDR1 MNHEY and CDR2 SMNVEV (reference sequence). The CDR3 here is CASSPLTGLEQYF. The CDR3 DNA follows: TGTGCCAGCAGTCCCCTTACCGGCCTCGAGCAGTACTTC.

At least ten counts were recorded for this clonotype. The rearrangement uses TRBV6-1 and TRBJ1-6; 8 bases are shared with TRBD1. CDR1 is MNHNS, CDR2 SASEGT, per germline. The CDR3 is 15 residues long. V shed 5 bases, J shed 10 bases, and the junction held 10 bases outside the gene matches. The CDR3: CASSRRTGFGSPLHF. The CDR3 nucleotides read TGTGCCAGCAGTAGAAGGACAGGGTTTGGCTCACCCCTCCACTTT.

This clonotype was counted at least ten times. This chain connects TRBV5-1 to TRBJ2-1; D unresolved. V was clipped by 4 bases and J by 9 bases, with 17 bases between them. Per germline, CDR1 SGHRS and CDR2 YFSETQ. The CDR3 is made up of 14 amino acids. The CDR3, as DNA: TGCGCCAGCAGCCAAACCCTCGCCGTCACTGAGCAGTTCTTC. This sequence encodes CASSQTLAVTEQFF.

Points on this clonotype: This clone may be a read error of a much larger clone one base away. This rearrangement joins TRBV5-1 to TRBJ1-2, with D possibly matching TRBD1 (5 bases). The CDR3 is made up of 14 amino acids. Trimming cost V 0 bases and J 7 bases, with 13 bases left between them. Germline V gives CDR1 SGHRS, CDR2 YFSETQ. CDR3 in DNA: TGCGCCAGCAGCTTGGGTCAGGGTGGAGCTGGCTACACCTTC. Translation: CASSLGQGGAGYTF.

This clonotype occurred many times. The chain couples TRBV3-1 to TRBJ1-2, with TRBD1 matching 7 bases. The CDR3 extends over 16 amino acids. After removal of 4 bases from V and 4 bases from J, the junction contained 12 bases not matched to a gene. Germline loops: CDR1 LGHDT, CDR2 YNNKEL (reference sequence). The CDR3 nucleotides read TGTGCCAGCAGCCGGGGACCGGGACAGAGGCCCTATGGCTACACCTTC. Translated, it gives CASSRGPGQRPYGYTF.